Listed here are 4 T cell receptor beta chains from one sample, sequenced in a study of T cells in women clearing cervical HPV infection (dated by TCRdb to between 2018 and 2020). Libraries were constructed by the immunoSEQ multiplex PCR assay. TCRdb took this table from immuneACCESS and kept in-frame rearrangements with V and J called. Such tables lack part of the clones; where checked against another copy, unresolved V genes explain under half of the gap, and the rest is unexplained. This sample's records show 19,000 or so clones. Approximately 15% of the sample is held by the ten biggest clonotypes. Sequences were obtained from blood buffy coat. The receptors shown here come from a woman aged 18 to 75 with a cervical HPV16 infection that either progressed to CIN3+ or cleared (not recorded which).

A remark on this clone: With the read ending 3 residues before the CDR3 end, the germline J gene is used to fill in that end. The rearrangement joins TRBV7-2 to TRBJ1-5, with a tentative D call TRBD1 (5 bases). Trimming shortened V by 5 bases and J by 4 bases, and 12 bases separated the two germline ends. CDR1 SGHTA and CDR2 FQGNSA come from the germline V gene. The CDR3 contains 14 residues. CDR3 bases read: TGTGCCAGCAGCATACTAGCAGGGAATCAGCCC. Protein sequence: CASSILAGNQP. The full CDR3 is CASSILAGNQPQHF.

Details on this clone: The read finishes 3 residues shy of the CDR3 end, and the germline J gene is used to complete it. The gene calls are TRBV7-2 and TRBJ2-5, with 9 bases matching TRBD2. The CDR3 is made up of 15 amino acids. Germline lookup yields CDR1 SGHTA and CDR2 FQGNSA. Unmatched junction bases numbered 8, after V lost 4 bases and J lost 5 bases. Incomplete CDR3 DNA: TGTGCCAGCAGCTCTAGCGGGGCCCTCGGGGAGACC. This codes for CASSSSGALGET. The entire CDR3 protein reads CASSSSGALGETQYF.

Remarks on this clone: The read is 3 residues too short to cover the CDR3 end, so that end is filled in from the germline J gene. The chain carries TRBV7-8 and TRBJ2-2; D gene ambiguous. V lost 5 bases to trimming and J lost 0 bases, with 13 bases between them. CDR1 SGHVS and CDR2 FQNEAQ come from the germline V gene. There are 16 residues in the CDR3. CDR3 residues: CASSANSFANTGELFF. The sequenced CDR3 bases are TGTGCCAGCAGCGCGAACAGTTTTGCGAACACCGGGGAG.

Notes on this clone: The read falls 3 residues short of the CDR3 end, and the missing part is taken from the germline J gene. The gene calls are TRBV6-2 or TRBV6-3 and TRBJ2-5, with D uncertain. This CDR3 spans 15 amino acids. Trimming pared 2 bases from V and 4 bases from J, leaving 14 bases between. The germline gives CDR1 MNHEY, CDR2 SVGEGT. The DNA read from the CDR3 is TGTGCCAGCAGTTACGATAGCCTTGGTTCAGAGACC. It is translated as CASSYDSLGSET. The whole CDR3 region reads CASSYDSLGSETQYF.